This is a list of T cell receptor beta chains from one sample in a study of T cell responses to AZD1222 COVID-19 vaccine. TCRdb keeps only in-frame clones here, not all; method: immunoSEQ multiplex PCR. The sample comprises 120,000 or so clones, around 80% of which are singletons, and 4% to 5% rests with the top ten. The specimen comprised peripheral blood, sampled on day 0 of AZD1222 vaccination. All receptors derive from an adult in good health. The CDR3 runs from the conserved cysteine through the conserved F or W. The D gene is left open where the match is weak. Clone sizes are given selectively: once, few, many, or a class where the clone is expanded.

J	V	D	size	CDR3	DNA
TRBJ2-2	TRBV7-2	TRBD2	few	CASSLGSGRVNTGELFF	TGTGCCAGCAGCTTAGGGAGTGGGAGGGTGAACACCGGGGAGCTGTTTTTT
TRBJ1-1	TRBV12-3/TRBV12-4	NA	NA	CASRGNTEAFF	TGTGCCAGCAGGGGGAACACTGAAGCTTTCTTT
TRBJ2-2	TRBV19	TRBD2	NA	CASSMTLAGRNTGELFF	TGTGCCAGTAGTATGACGCTAGCGGGGAGAAACACCGGGGAGCTGTTTTTT
TRBJ2-3	TRBV19	NA	NA	CASSITEGLVDTQYF	TGTGCCAGTAGTATCACAGAAGGGTTGGTAGATACGCAGTATTTT
TRBJ2-7	TRBV18	TRBD1	NA	CASSPRGTVTYEQYF	TGTGCCAGCTCACCACGGGGGACAGTTACCTACGAGCAGTACTTC
TRBJ1-3	TRBV7-2	TRBD1	NA	CASSPPGQVGNTIYF	TGTGCCAGCAGCCCTCCGGGACAGGTTGGAAACACCATATATTTT
TRBJ1-2	TRBV6-4	NA	NA	CASSDRAEALSGYTF	TGTGCCAGCAGTGACCGGGCAGAAGCTCTTTCGGGCTACACCTTC
TRBJ2-7	TRBV4-3	NA	NA	CASSQEGRGRSRSYEQYF	TGCGCCAGCAGCCAAGAGGGCAGGGGCCGGAGTCGGTCCTACGAGCAGTACTTC
TRBJ2-5	TRBV9	TRBD1	NA	CASSVGSLGDRGRETQYF	TGTGCCAGCAGCGTAGGATCTTTGGGGGACAGGGGGCGAGAGACCCAGTACTTC
TRBJ2-7	TRBV10-3	TRBD2	NA	CAISERSSGSYEQYF	TGTGCCATCAGTGAAAGGTCTAGCGGGAGTTACGAGCAGTACTTC
TRBJ2-1	TRBV9	NA	NA	CASSVEGLRYNEQFF	TGTGCCAGCAGCGTAGAGGGACTTCGCTACAATGAGCAGTTCTTC
TRBJ1-1	TRBV5-1	NA	NA	CASSLVGGMNTEAFF	TGCGCCAGCAGCTTGGTAGGGGGAATGAACACTGAAGCTTTCTTT
TRBJ1-6	TRBV5-1	TRBD1	NA	CASSLRQGGFSSPLHF	TGCGCCAGCAGCTTGAGGCAGGGGGGGTTTTCTTCACCCCTCCACTTT
TRBJ2-2	TRBV4-1	NA	NA	CASSRGPQGPNTGELFF	TGCGCCAGCAGCCGAGGCCCCCAGGGGCCGAACACCGGGGAGCTGTTTTTT
TRBJ1-1	TRBV28	NA	NA	CASSFPGPQGTEAFF	TGTGCCAGCAGTTTCCCAGGGCCTCAGGGCACTGAAGCTTTCTTT
TRBJ1-1	TRBV19	NA	NA	CASSMYMNTEAFF	TGTGCCAGTAGTATGTACATGAACACTGAAGCTTTCTTT
TRBJ1-1	TRBV27	NA	NA	CASSFFRDRAEAFF	TGTGCCAGCAGTTTCTTCAGGGATCGCGCTGAAGCTTTCTTT
TRBJ1-1	TRBV4-3	NA	NA	CASSQKSYGWMNTEAFF	TGCGCCAGCAGCCAAAAAAGCTATGGGTGGATGAACACTGAAGCTTTCTTT
TRBJ2-5	TRBV7-7	NA	NA	CASSGSRGRQETQYF	TGTGCCAGCAGCGGCTCGAGAGGTCGCCAAGAGACCCAGTACTTC
TRBJ2-1	TRBV5-1	TRBD2	NA	CASSSREYERNEQFF	TGCGCCAGCAGCTCGCGGGAGTATGAAAGGAATGAGCAGTTCTTC
TRBJ1-1	TRBV18	NA	NA	CASSPSVAGQNTEAFF	TGTGCCAGCTCACCGAGCGTGGCAGGGCAGAACACTGAAGCTTTCTTT
TRBJ2-2	TRBV19	NA	NA	CASSTGRTGELFF	TGTGCCAGTAGTACTGGGAGGACCGGGGAGCTGTTTTTT
TRBJ1-6	TRBV5-6	NA	NA	CASSLAGATNSPLHF	TGTGCCAGCAGCTTGGCGGGGGCTACTAATTCACCCCTCCACTTT
TRBJ2-1	TRBV6-5	NA	NA	CASQDLSYNEQFF	TGTGCCAGTCAGGACCTCTCCTACAATGAGCAGTTCTTC
TRBJ2-5	TRBV6-6	TRBD2	NA	CASSLAGVRQETQYF	TGTGCCAGCAGCCTAGCGGGAGTTCGCCAAGAGACCCAGTACTTC
TRBJ1-4	TRBV9	NA	NA	CASSASGTTREKLFF	TGTGCCAGCAGCGCCTCTGGGACGACTCGGGAAAAACTGTTTTTT
TRBJ2-2	TRBV5-6	NA	NA	CASSSTFTNTGELFF	TGTGCCAGCAGCTCCACCTTTACGAACACCGGGGAGCTGTTTTTT
TRBJ1-2	TRBV29-1	TRBD1	few	CSVTGGVDYGYTF	TGCAGCGTTACAGGGGGAGTGGACTATGGCTACACCTTC
TRBJ2-3	TRBV11-2	NA	NA	CASSLLGAENSDTQYF	TGTGCCAGCAGCTTGCTGGGGGCAGAAAATTCAGATACGCAGTATTTT
TRBJ2-7	TRBV12-2	NA	NA	CASRQYPTGRVYEQYF	TGTGCAAGTCGCCAGTATCCCACAGGACGGGTCTACGAGCAGTACTTC
TRBJ2-7	TRBV7-2	TRBD2	NA	CASSPRTSGTYEQYF	TGTGCCAGCAGCCCGAGGACTAGCGGTACCTACGAGCAGTACTTC
TRBJ1-2	TRBV28	NA	few	CASSLPGQFGYTF	TGTGCCAGCAGTTTACCCGGACAATTTGGCTACACCTTC
TRBJ2-3	TRBV10-3	TRBD1	few	CAARGQGGPDTQYF	TGTGCCGCCAGAGGACAGGGGGGCCCGGATACGCAGTATTTT
TRBJ1-2	TRBV18	NA	NA	CASSQGADGYTF	TGTGCCAGCTCACAAGGGGCTGACGGCTACACCTTC
TRBJ1-1	TRBV9	NA	NA	CASSVGVGVNTEAFF	TGTGCCAGCAGCGTAGGTGTAGGGGTGAACACTGAAGCTTTCTTT
TRBJ1-2	TRBV4-3	NA	NA	CASSQDQGSYGYTF	TGCGCCAGCAGCCAAGATCAGGGTTCCTATGGCTACACCTTC
TRBJ1-3	TRBV19	TRBD1	NA	CASSAGTAGNTIYF	TGTGCCAGTAGTGCAGGGACAGCTGGAAACACCATATATTTT
TRBJ1-4	TRBV6-6	NA	NA	CASSYRQRNEKLFF	TGTGCCAGCAGTTATCGACAGCGTAATGAAAAACTGTTTTTT
TRBJ2-1	TRBV7-9	NA	NA	CASSSHGRLDYNEQFF	TGTGCCAGCAGCTCGCATGGGCGGCTCGATTACAATGAGCAGTTCTTC
TRBJ1-5	TRBV6-5	TRBD1	once	CASSDRGRNQPQHF	TGTGCCAGCTCCGACAGGGGGCGGAATCAGCCCCAGCATTTT
TRBJ1-2	TRBV15	NA	NA	CATGRSLSDYGYTF	TGTGCCACCGGGCGGAGCTTATCGGACTATGGCTACACCTTC
TRBJ1-1	TRBV10-1	TRBD1	NA	CASSTGQGLNTEAFF	TGCGCCAGCAGTACGGGACAGGGGTTGAACACTGAAGCTTTCTTT